This T cell receptor (beta chain) was sequenced for a study of T cells in localized non-small cell lung cancer. Overall study findings and caveats: Clonality peaked in uninvolved adjacent lung rather than tumor. Appearances in adjacent lung were noted for a median roughly 50 of the top 100 tumor clones. A higher density of T cells in blood coincided with extended overall survival.

With 5 bases clipped from V and 9 bases from J, the junction kept 7 bases outside the gene matches. The CDR3 totals 15 residues. Per the germline V gene, CDR1 is SEHNR and CDR2 is FQNEAQ (reference sequence). Profiled with immunoSEQ multiplex PCR; TCRdb holds only in-frame clones, not every one. The table records some 82,000 clones, around 81% of them present only once. This clone appeared once. What it recognizes is unknown. The TCR originated in a man between 40 and 70 years old with stage II squamous cell lung carcinoma. The material sequenced was PBMCs, taken before any cancer treatment. V is TRBV7-9 and J is TRBJ2-1; TRBD2 agrees at 13 bases. CDR3 nucleotide sequence: TGTGCCAGCAGCCTAACTAGCGGGAGGGCCATTGAGCAGTTCTTC. Protein product: CASSLTSGRAIEQFF. The full variable domain, its missing parts supplied by reference TRBV7-9 and TRBJ2-1, is DTGVSQNPRHKITKRGQNVTFRCDPISEHNRLYWYRQTLGQGPEFLTYFQNEAQLEKSRLLSDRFSAERPKGSFSTLEIQRTEQGDSAMYLCASSLTSGRAIEQFFGPGTRLTVL.